This section outlines one T cell receptor (beta chain) sequence together with its context. No cognate antigen has been identified for it. No base quality information exists; no much larger clone differs at one position. From V the trimming removes 8 bases and from J it removes 2 bases, while the gene matches leave 1 base of the junction unaccounted for. The germline V gene encodes CDR1 MRHNA and CDR2 SNTAGT. The CDR3, from cysteine to phenylalanine, totals 14 residues. Just CDR3 DNA is preserved here, 42 bases in frame from base 1. The data were obtained in a study of T cell changes during pregnancy in multiple sclerosis (dated by TCRdb to the late 2010s). The study in broad terms: In women with multiple sclerosis, the researchers looked at how the T cell repertoire shifted as pregnancy progressed.

Libraries were built with the immunoSEQ multiplex PCR assay. TCRdb re-hosts the immuneACCESS table, in-frame sequences only. Its copies lack some clones; in the studies checked, an unresolved V gene accounts for under half of them, and the cause for the rest is not known. The sample contains tens of thousands of clones, 80% to 95% of them found a single time. Of the sample, 1.3% falls within the top ten clones. This clonotype was obtained from a female donor with multiple sclerosis, enrolled in a pregnancy study. The sequence joins TRBV6-4 to TRBJ2-3, and 13 bases in between align with TRBD2. Material: peripheral blood. CDR3 loop: CASGTSGNTDTQYF. Here is the DNA: TGTGCCAGCGGGACTAGCGGGAACACAGATACGCAGTATTTT.